The sequence of this T cell receptor beta chain was determined in a study of human T cells and chemical hapten exposure (dated by TCRdb to the early 2020s). About the study as a whole: For sensitization, 2% DPC in acetone was applied to a roughly 2 cm by roughly 2 cm area of upper inner arm skin. Blood samples were taken from patients before sensitization (week 0) and at 2, 6 and about 24 weeks after DPC sensitization. Alopecia areata with under or over 50% scalp involvement, alopecia totalis and alopecia universalis were represented in the patient cohort, which was mostly female. Patch testing was done on the upper back using Finn chambers containing 0.01% DPC, and results were scored after 6 days according to International Contact Dermatitis Research Group standards. Patients additionally received weekly therapeutic DPC doses to the scalp throughout the approximately 25-week study period. Libraries were pooled for sequencing, and variation in per-sample TCR yields was attributed mainly to small differences in library volumes within the pool. The study tracked peripheral blood TCR repertoire changes in vivo during primary and secondary sensitization to the hapten diphenylcyclopropenone (DPC) in alopecia patients. For TCR sequencing, blood came from twenty-nine alopecia patients at anywhere from one to four time points (pre-sensitization, 2, 6 and 24 weeks).

This clonotype was recorded a few times. Its antigen is unknown. Base qualities were left out, and no much larger clone turns up one base away. V drops 6 bases and J drops 9 bases, leaving 9 bases in between. The germline V gene yields MNHEY for CDR1 and SVGEGT for CDR2. The CDR3 has 11 amino acids, counting the end cysteine and phenylalanine. The retained sequence is limited to the CDR3, 33 bases, with the frame set at the first base. General study outcomes and caveats: Patch test score was positively correlated with the number of PT1 expanded TCRs, with significance at thresholds 8, 16 and 32 but not at 4. No change with DPC sensitization was found in the number of TCRs above 1 in 1000 frequency, and no evidence of global repertoire structure alterations was found. Alopecia, a presumed autoimmune disease, was present in all patients, so the immune response of the patients might differ from that of healthy individuals. Compared with pre-sensitization or healthy control sets, expanded TCRs formed significantly more large CDR3 similarity clusters, which is consistent with antigen-driven responses. Repeated subsampling changed both the strength of the expansion versus patch-test correlation and the threshold at which the correlation became significant.

The sample's time point, from its label and the paper: patch test 2, 6 weeks after DPC sensitization. The treatment or condition label corresponds to: therapeutic diphenylcyclopropenone sensitization with weekly scalp DPC. At each patch-test visit, blood was drawn before the patch test was applied. Patients were eligible if aged 18 to 70, diagnosed with alopecia and judged suitable for DPC therapy, and pregnant patients were excluded. Unfractionated whole blood was collected in Tempus Blood RNA tubes, and total RNA was extracted from that blood. Library generation was performed with RACE. Sequencing took place on a NextSeq 500. During library preparation, unique molecular identifiers were attached to individual cDNA molecules so that TCRs could be counted quantitatively and reproducibly. Both TCR alpha and TCR beta chains were sequenced from each blood RNA sample. Under the source paper's analysis protocol: The median number of TCRs per sample was 85,000 to 100,000, ranging from about 23,224 to 690,600. V, J and CDR3 annotation of the TCR reads was performed with the Decombinator software suite. For PS versus PT1 abundance plots, all samples were subsampled to the same number of TCRs (28,000). TCRs were defined as expanded if absent before sensitization and observed at least eight times at the 2-week time point. TCRdb cleaned the public reads at Q25 with fastp, built clones with MiXCR and kept in-frame beta chains. Rows with a matching CDR3 protein are joined into one entry that keeps the most common DNA and genes. These V and J calls derive from TCRdb rather than the authors' analysis. Here the sample has about 400,000 distinct CDR3 sequences; under 6.5% occur a single time. Clones ranked in the top ten supply more than 5.5% of the sample.

The chain uses TRBV6-2 or TRBV6-3 and TRBJ1-5, with no D gene named confidently. The TCR originated in a woman in her late teens or twenties with alopecia areata. Some clones in this sample may be carry-over from other donors' samples. The sequences come from whole blood, collected in connection with sensitization to the hapten diphenylcyclopropenone (DPC). Here the CDR3 is given as CASSNKAPQHF. The DNA sequence reads TGTGCCAGCAGCAACAAGGCGCCCCAGCATTTT.